This T cell receptor (beta chain) is from a study of CD8 T cells in Susac syndrome. RNA totalling about 0.45 to 1 ug underwent reverse transcription with random hexamers. A multiplex approach, immunoSEQ multiplex PCR, amplified TCR beta CDR3 across 54 Vbeta and 13 Jbeta. TCRdb processed the immunoSEQ multiplex PCR reads anew with MiXCR; each CDR3 protein has one entry. The sample yields approximately 210,000 distinct CDR3 sequences, 95% seen once. The authors sequenced TCR beta from blood CD8+ and CD4+ T cells. Relapsing-remitting disease, either stable or active, was present in the multiple sclerosis controls, who were treatment-naive patients. The CDR3 sequence is 14 residues long. The V segment lost 6 bases and the J segment 3 bases; nucleotides outside the gene matches: 4.

This rearrangement joins TRBV12-3 or TRBV12-4 to TRBJ2-2, with TRBD1 matching 7 bases. The origin of this receptor is a human donor with multiple sclerosis. The specimen was CD4+ T cells from PBMCs. CDR3 sequence (DNA): TGTGCCAGCAGGCATGGGACAGACACCGGGGAGCTGTTTTTT. It specifies CASRHGTDTGELFF.